This T cell receptor beta chain was captured in a study of early stage breast cancer tumors. Clones were read by immunoSEQ multiplex PCR, and TCRdb kept only the in-frame ones, dropping some. The sample contains about 36,000 clones, 74% of which appear only once. Unmatched junction bases numbered 6, after V lost 7 bases and J lost 1 base. Germline CDR1 SNHLY, CDR2 FYNNEI. The CDR3 loop spans 14 amino acids. This sequence joins TRBV2 and TRBJ1-2; 7 positions match TRBD1. The sample was blood. This sequence originates from a person aged 60 to 70 with breast cancer. The CDR3 region is CASTRDRNNYGYTF. DNA for the CDR3: TGTGCCAGCACCCGGGACAGAAATAACTATGGCTACACCTTC.